Below are 6 T cell receptor beta chains sequenced from a single sample in a study of blood T cell repertoires in COVID-19. This table comes from immunoSEQ multiplex PCR, and its TCRdb copy is limited to in-frame clones, with some not included. The repertoire holds over 85,000 clones, with approximately 85% as singletons. The sequencing input was peripheral blood. These receptors were obtained from a woman at least 80 years old with COVID-19, enrolled during active disease.

This clone turned up a few times. This chain links TRBV18 with TRBJ1-5; D possibly corresponds to TRBD1 (6 bases). This CDR3 is built from 14 residues. The germline gives CDR1 KGHSH, CDR2 LQKENI. V was shortened by 2 bases and J by 5 bases, with 10 bases between the two germline ends. CDR3 in amino acids: CASSPAAGDQPQHF. In DNA, the CDR3 is TGTGCCAGCTCACCAGCGGCAGGGGATCAGCCCCAGCATTTT.

This rearrangement joins TRBV28 to TRBJ2-1, with D perhaps matching TRBD2 (5 bases). Germline V gives CDR1 MDHEN, CDR2 SYDVKM. This CDR3 is built from 12 residues. V lost 6 bases and J 3 bases, leaving 6 bases between the germline ends. The CDR3 region is CASRGSYNEQFF. The CDR3 nucleotides are TGTGCCAGCAGAGGGAGCTACAATGAGCAGTTCTTC.

The chain carries TRBV18 and TRBJ2-3; weak D call: TRBD2 (5 bases). The CDR3 has 13 amino acids. The germline V and J ends were trimmed by 2 bases and 7 bases, with 10 bases remaining between them. Germline V gene sequence: CDR1 KGHSH, CDR2 LQKENI. For the CDR3, the DNA is TGTGCCAGCTCACCAGCTAGCATCCATACGCAGTATTTT. It specifies CASSPASIHTQYF.

In its sample, this clone was seen a few times. The chain carries TRBV25-1 and TRBJ1-1, with D uncertain. The CDR3 is made up of 13 amino acids. Germline lookup yields CDR1 MGHDK and CDR2 SYGVNS. V lost 6 bases to trimming and J lost 0 bases, with 8 bases between them. As DNA, the CDR3 is TGTGCCAGCAGACAGCTCATGAACACTGAAGCTTTCTTT. Residues: CASRQLMNTEAFF.

The chain joins TRBV15 to TRBJ1-2; 7 bases map to TRBD1. V was pared by 4 bases and J by 6 bases, with 14 bases of the junction left unmatched. The CDR3 is made up of 16 amino acids. CDR1 is LNHNV and CDR2 is YYDKDF in the germline V gene (reference sequence). The CDR3: CATSTRQGWGSNGYTF. In DNA form, the CDR3 reads TGTGCCACCAGCACGCGACAGGGATGGGGGTCGAATGGCTACACCTTC.

This chain links TRBV18 with TRBJ2-7; D gene unclear. The CDR3 sequence is 12 residues long. The germline V and J ends were trimmed by 3 bases and 7 bases, with 10 bases remaining between them. Looked up from germline, CDR1 is KGHSH and CDR2 is LQKENI. The CDR3 protein is CASSPPLGEQYF. CDR3 in DNA: TGTGCCAGCTCACCCCCACTCGGGGAGCAGTACTTC.